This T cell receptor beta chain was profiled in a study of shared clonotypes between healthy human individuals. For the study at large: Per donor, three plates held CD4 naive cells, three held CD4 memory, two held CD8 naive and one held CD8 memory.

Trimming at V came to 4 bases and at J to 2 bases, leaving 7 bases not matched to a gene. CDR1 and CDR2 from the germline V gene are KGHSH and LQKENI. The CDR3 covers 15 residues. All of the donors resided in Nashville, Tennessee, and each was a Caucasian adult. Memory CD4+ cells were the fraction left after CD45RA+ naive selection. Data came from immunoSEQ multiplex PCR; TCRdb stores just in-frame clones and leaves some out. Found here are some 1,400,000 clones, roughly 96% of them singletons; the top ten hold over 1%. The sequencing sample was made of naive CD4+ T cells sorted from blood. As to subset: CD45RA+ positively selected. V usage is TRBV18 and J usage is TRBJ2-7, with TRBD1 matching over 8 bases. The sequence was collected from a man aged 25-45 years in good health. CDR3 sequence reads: CASSRLTGAPYEQYF. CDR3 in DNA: TGTGCCAGCTCACGTCTGACAGGGGCCCCCTACGAGCAGTACTTC.